The 4 T cell receptor beta chains given below trace back to one sample, sequenced in a study of human T cells and chemical hapten exposure. Time point described: patch test 2, 6 weeks after DPC sensitization. The treatment: therapeutic diphenylcyclopropenone sensitization with weekly scalp DPC. MiXCR, run by TCRdb on the RACE reads, gives a single entry per CDR3 protein. The data contain about 140,000 distinct CDR3 sequences, approximately 12% of them seen just once; the ten biggest clones take up around 1.4%. The sample in question was whole blood, obtained in connection with sensitization to the hapten diphenylcyclopropenone (DPC). The origin of the receptors is a woman in her forties or fifties with alopecia areata. Some clones in this sample may be carry-over from other donors' samples.

This clonotype was detected only a few times. The gene calls are TRBV29-1 and TRBJ1-1; D may be TRBD1 (6 bases). Trimming took off 2 bases at V and 4 bases at J, with 11 bases between the two ends. Germline assignment: CDR1 SQVTM and CDR2 ANQGSEA. The CDR3 spans 13 residues. The CDR3 DNA is TGCAGCGTTGAATTGGGGGCTGGCACTGAAGCTTTCTTT. This codes for CSVELGAGTEAFF.

This clonotype came up a few times. The V gene is TRBV20-1, the J gene TRBJ1-5, with D uncertain. V was trimmed by 5 bases and J by 7 bases, leaving 12 bases between them. This CDR3 has 12 residues. Germline-derived CDR1 and CDR2 are DFQATT and SNEGSKA (reference sequence). The chain's CDR3 is CSAGSGGQPQHF. The CDR3 bases are TGCAGTGCTGGTTCAGGCGGGCAGCCCCAGCATTTT.

This clonotype was counted only a few times. V usage is TRBV10-2 and J usage is TRBJ1-1; perhaps TRBD1 as D (5 bases). This CDR3 has 13 amino acids. Germline CDR1 WSHSY, CDR2 SAAADI. The V and J ends lost 7 bases and 5 bases respectively, with 14 bases between them. The CDR3 loop is CASTPSRETEAFF. The CDR3 coding sequence is TGCGCCAGCACCCCGAGCAGGGAGACTGAAGCTTTCTTT.

This clonotype appeared a few times. This chain uses TRBV7-3 with TRBJ2-5; 16 nucleotides match TRBD2. This CDR3 region has 19 residues. The ends lost 5 bases at V and 0 bases at J; junction bases unmatched: 9. Germline loops: CDR1 SGHTA, CDR2 FQGTGA. The DNA for the CDR3 is TGTGCCAGCAGCCTAAAGGGACTAGCGGGAGGGGACGACCAAGAGACCCAGTACTTC. Its protein is CASSLKGLAGGDDQETQYF.